This T cell receptor (beta chain) emerged from a study of T cells in Graves' hyperthyroidism and ophthalmopathy. This clonotype was counted many times. Researchers took RNA transcripts and amplified the TCR beta CDR3 regions from them. Initially, a first-round RT-PCR of the TCR CDR3 employed the HTBI primer set. A single record per CDR3 protein comes from TCRdb applying MiXCR to the multiplex PCR reads. Seen here are approximately 600,000 distinct CDR3 sequences, more than 20% observed once, and the top ten hold under 35%. Exclusion criteria comprised uncontrolled infection, other autoimmune disease, pregnancy or lactation. CDR3 size: 12 residues. The germline V and J ends were trimmed by 8 bases and 4 bases, with 12 bases remaining between them.

This TCR derives from a young man with Graves' ophthalmopathy. Sample: blood. The gene calls are TRBV12-3 or TRBV12-4 and TRBJ2-7, with D possibly being TRBD2 (6 bases). In DNA form, the CDR3 reads TGTGCCAGCCGGGACTCAATTTACGAGCAGTACTTC. This sequence encodes CASRDSIYEQYF.